Listed here are 13 T cell receptor beta chains from one sample, sequenced in a study of blood T cell repertoires in COVID-19. Sequencing used immunoSEQ multiplex PCR; TCRdb keeps in-frame clones, though not all of them. The data hold roughly 50,000 clones, with 90% observed a single time. The sample was peripheral blood. The receptor source for this set is a man between 65 and 85 years old with acute or convalescent COVID-19.

A note on this clone: The junction and the germline gene differ at one end; a read error may be behind it. The chain combines TRBV20-1 with TRBJ2-1; TRBD2 matches at 7 bases. From germline, CDR1 is DFQATT and CDR2 SNEGSKA (reference sequence). This CDR3 contains 11 residues. The CDR3 region has the DNA TGCAGTGCCAGAGCGGGGATGAAGCAGTTCTTC. This translates into CSARAGMKQFF.

The rearrangement joins TRBV12-3 or TRBV12-4 to TRBJ1-1; tentative D call: TRBD1 (6 bases). V gave up 6 bases and J gave up 1 base, with 9 bases separating them. The CDR3 is made up of 13 amino acids. CDR3 DNA sequence: TGTGCCAGCAGACAGGGACCGAACACTGAAGCTTTCTTT. It is translated as CASRQGPNTEAFF.

The V gene is TRBV7-2, the J gene TRBJ1-1; D gene uncertain. With 5 bases removed from V and 2 bases from J, the gap between germline ends came to 15 bases. From germline, CDR1 is SGHTA and CDR2 FQGNSA. The CDR3 loop spans 15 amino acids. CDR3 nucleotides: TGTGCCAGCAGCCCCAAGGAGGCCCTAAACACTGAAGCTTTCTTT. The encoded protein is CASSPKEALNTEAFF.

This clone came up once. The J gene is TRBJ1-1, the V gene TRBV5-1, with unresolved D. The germline V gene has CDR1 SGHRS and CDR2 YFSETQ. The CDR3 is 13 residues long. V lost 4 bases and J 3 bases, leaving 10 bases between the germline ends. CDR3: CASSPSGDTEAFF. CDR3 bases: TGCGCCAGCAGCCCGTCGGGAGACACTGAAGCTTTCTTT. The complete variable domain, with remaining parts taken from reference TRBV5-1 and TRBJ1-1, reads KAGVTQTPRYLIKTRGQQVTLSCSPISGHRSVSWYQQTPGQGLQFLFEYFSETQRNKGNFPGRFSGRQFSNSRSEMNVSTLELGDSALYLCASSPSGDTEAFFGQGTRLTVV.

The CDR3 DNA reads TGTGCCAGCAGTATTAAGCGGGGTAACACAGATACGCAGTATTTT. Its protein is CASSIKRGNTDTQYF. The V gene is TRBV6-5, the J gene TRBJ2-3; 7 bases line up with TRBD2. The CDR3 is 15 residues long. The J segment lost 2 bases and the V segment lost 5 bases, leaving 7 bases of the junction unmatched. In germline, CDR1 is MNHEY, CDR2 SVGAGI.

The rearrangement links TRBV27 to TRBJ1-3, with D perhaps matching TRBD1 (6 bases). The V end lost 5 bases, the J end lost 0 bases, and 17 bases lay between the germline ends. Germline V lookup: CDR1 MNHEY, CDR2 SMNVEV (reference sequence). The CDR3 is made up of 17 amino acids. The CDR3 DNA reads as TGTGCCAGCAGTAACCTCCGGCCAGGGGTCTCTGGAAACACCATATATTTT. Its translation: CASSNLRPGVSGNTIYF.

V and J are TRBV5-1 and TRBJ2-2, with 11 bases identical to TRBD2. Germline V gene data show CDR1 as SGHRS and CDR2 as YFSETQ. The CDR3 has 16 amino acids. Trimming took 3 bases from V and 4 from J; bases not matched to a gene: 5. The DNA of the CDR3 is TGCGCCAGCAGCTCCGGGACTAGCGGAATCACCGGGGAGCTGTTTTTT. Encoded protein: CASSSGTSGITGELFF.

This chain links TRBV6-5 with TRBJ2-2; the match to TRBD2 covers 7 bases. CDR1 and CDR2 from the germline V gene are MNHEY and SVGAGI. This CDR3 spans 15 amino acids. The ends lost 7 bases at V and 2 bases at J; junction bases unmatched: 7. Written as DNA, the CDR3 is TGTGCCAGCACCCCGACGGGGGGTAACACCGGGGAGCTGTTTTTT. Protein sequence: CASTPTGGNTGELFF.

This clone was observed a single time. The J gene is TRBJ1-6, the V gene TRBV18; D remains unclear. V dropped 4 bases and J dropped 7 bases, with 17 bases sitting between them. Per germline, CDR1 KGHSH and CDR2 LQKENI. The CDR3 contains 16 residues. Here the CDR3 DNA reads TGTGCCAGCTCACTGAGTCGGCCGGGATTGAATTCACCCCTCCACTTT. Translated: CASSLSRPGLNSPLHF.

CDR3 protein: CASSPPGKTEAFF. CDR3 sequence (DNA): TGTGCCAGCAGCCCCCCAGGGAAAACTGAAGCTTTCTTT. V usage is TRBV7-8 and J usage is TRBJ1-1; the D gene is possibly TRBD1 (5 bases). The CDR3 runs 13 residues. Per the germline V gene, CDR1 is SGHVS and CDR2 is FQNEAQ. Trimming left V 5 bases short and J 5 bases short, with 12 bases between. The entire variable domain, with the rest obtained from reference TRBV7-8 and TRBJ1-1, is as follows: GAGVSQSPRYKVAKRGQDVALRCDPISGHVSLFWYQQALGQGPEFLTYFQNEAQLDKSGLPSDRFFAERPEGSVSTLKIQRTQQEDSAVYLCASSPPGKTEAFFGQGTRLTVV.

This clone was counted a few times. This rearrangement joins TRBV6-5 to TRBJ1-1; D possibly corresponds to TRBD1 (5 bases). Trimming took off 2 bases at V and 4 bases at J, with 11 bases between the two ends. Germline lookup yields CDR1 MNHEY and CDR2 SVGAGI. CDR3 length: 14 amino acids. CDR3 protein: CASSYSSGPTEAFF. The CDR3 nucleotides are TGTGCCAGCAGTTACAGTTCAGGGCCCACTGAAGCTTTCTTT.

A few counts support this clone. The chain couples TRBV5-1 to TRBJ2-7; 9 bases fit TRBD1. CDR1 SGHRS and CDR2 YFSETQ come from the germline V gene. Trimming removed 3 bases from V and 2 bases from J; junction bases left unmatched: 3. This CDR3 is built from 14 residues. The CDR3 reads CASSSGQGTYEQYF. As DNA, the CDR3 is TGCGCCAGCAGCTCGGGACAGGGAACCTACGAGCAGTACTTC.

The DNA for the CDR3 is TGTGCCAGCAGCTTTACGGGGGGCTACGAGCAGTACTTC. Translation gives CASSFTGGYEQYF. The rearrangement joins TRBV5-8 to TRBJ2-7; 7 nucleotides align to TRBD2. This CDR3 has 13 residues. V shed 2 bases and J 3 bases; nucleotides not matched to a gene: 2. Germline V lookup: CDR1 SGHTS, CDR2 YDEGEE. The full variable domain, completed using reference TRBV5-8 and TRBJ2-7, is EAGVTQSPTHLIKTRGQQATLRCSPISGHTSVYWYQQALGLGLQFLLWYDEGEERNRGNFPPRFSGRQFPNYSSELNVNALELEDSALYLCASSFTGGYEQYFGPGTRLTVT.